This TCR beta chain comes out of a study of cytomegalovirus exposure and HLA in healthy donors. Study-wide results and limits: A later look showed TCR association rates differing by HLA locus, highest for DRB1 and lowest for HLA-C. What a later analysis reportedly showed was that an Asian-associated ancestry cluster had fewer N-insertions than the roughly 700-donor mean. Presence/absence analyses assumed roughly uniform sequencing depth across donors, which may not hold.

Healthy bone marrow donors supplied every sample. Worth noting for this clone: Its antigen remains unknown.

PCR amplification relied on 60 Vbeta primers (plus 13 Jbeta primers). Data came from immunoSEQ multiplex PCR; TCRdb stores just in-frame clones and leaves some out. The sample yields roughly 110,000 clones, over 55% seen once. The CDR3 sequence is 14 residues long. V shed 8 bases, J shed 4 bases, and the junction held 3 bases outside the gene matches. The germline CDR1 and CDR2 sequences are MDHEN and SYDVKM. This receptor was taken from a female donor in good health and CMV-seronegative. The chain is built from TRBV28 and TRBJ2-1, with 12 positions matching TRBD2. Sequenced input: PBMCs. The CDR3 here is CASWTSGNYNEQFF. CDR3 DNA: TGTGCCAGCTGGACTAGCGGGAATTACAATGAGCAGTTCTTC.